The clone carrying this T cell receptor (beta chain) was detected only once. Patients of the Seattle cohort, enrolled during active infection, were followed longitudinally. Original methodology: From reference gene primer amplification, estimates of nucleated cell counts were derived. TCRdb's copy holds only in-frame clones and misses some; the assay was immunoSEQ multiplex PCR. V, J and clone size reflect that table, while D and trimming were determined from the DNA. This table has fewer than 250,000 clones, around 90% appearing once. Germline loops: CDR1 SGDLS, CDR2 YYNGEE. This CDR3 contains 16 residues. Germline trimming cut 1 base from V and 4 bases from J; bases unmatched to any gene: 7. The data were obtained in a study of blood T cell repertoires in COVID-19. For the study at large: Both acute and convalescent COVID-19 samples were obtained from the United States, Italy and Spain. Sources were T cells, B-cell-depleted T cells, or PBMCs; the material itself was cDNA or gDNA.

The sequence was collected from a man aged 30 to 45 with COVID-19, enrolled during active disease. The rearrangement uses TRBV9 and TRBJ2-3, with 9 bases identical to TRBD2. The material sequenced was peripheral blood. In nucleotides, the CDR3 is TGTGCCAGCAGCGTACTGGCGGGGGGGGCCTCAGATACGCAGTATTTT. This sequence encodes CASSVLAGGASDTQYF.